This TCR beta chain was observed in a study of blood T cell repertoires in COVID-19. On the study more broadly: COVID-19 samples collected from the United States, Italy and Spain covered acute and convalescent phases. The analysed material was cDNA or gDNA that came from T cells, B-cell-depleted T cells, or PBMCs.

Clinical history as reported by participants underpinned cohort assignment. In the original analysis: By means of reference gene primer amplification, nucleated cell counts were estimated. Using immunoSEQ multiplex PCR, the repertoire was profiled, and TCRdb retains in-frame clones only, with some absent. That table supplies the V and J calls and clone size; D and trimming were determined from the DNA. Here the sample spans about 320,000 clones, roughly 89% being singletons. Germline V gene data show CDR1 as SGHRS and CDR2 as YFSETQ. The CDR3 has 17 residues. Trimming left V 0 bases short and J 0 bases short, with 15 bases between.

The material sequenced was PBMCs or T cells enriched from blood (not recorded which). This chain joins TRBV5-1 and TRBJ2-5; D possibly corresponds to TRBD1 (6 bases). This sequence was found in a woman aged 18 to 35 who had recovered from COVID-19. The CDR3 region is CASSLVPGQPYQETQYF. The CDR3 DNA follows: TGCGCCAGCAGCTTGGTCCCCGGACAGCCGTACCAAGAGACCCAGTACTTC.